Here is one T cell receptor (beta chain) with its context. The data were produced by immunoSEQ multiplex PCR, yet TCRdb's version contains in-frame clones alone and is incomplete. The sample contains over 65,000 clones, roughly nine tenths of which appear only once. The data are from a study of T cell changes during pregnancy in multiple sclerosis. This CDR3 region has 14 residues. Trimming at V came to 10 bases and at J to 0 bases, leaving 4 bases not matched to a gene. Germline-derived CDR1 and CDR2 are SGHTS and YDEGEE. The rearrangement links TRBV5-8 to TRBJ2-6; TRBD1 aligns across 7 bases. The specimen was peripheral blood, collected in the second trimester of pregnancy. The receptor's source is a female donor with multiple sclerosis, enrolled in a pregnancy study. The CDR3: CADHRGSGANVLTF. CDR3 DNA sequence: TGTGCCGACCACAGGGGCTCTGGGGCCAACGTCCTGACTTTC.